The 7 T cell receptor beta chains presented below share a single source sample, sequenced in a study of CD8 T cells in Susac syndrome. The RNA input was roughly 0.45 to 1 ug, and it was reverse transcribed with random hexamers. Each CDR3 protein is one row after TCRdb ran MiXCR on the immunoSEQ multiplex PCR reads. The table has around 79,000 distinct CDR3 sequences, approximately 94% seen once. Sequenced input: CD8+ T cells from PBMCs. The receptor set was obtained from a human donor with Susac syndrome.

The CDR3 nucleotides are TGTGCCAGCAGCTTAGAAGGGATAGTGGGGGCGTACGAGCAGTACTTC. It encodes CASSLEGIVGAYEQYF. V is TRBV7-8 and J is TRBJ2-7; possible D gene TRBD1, 6 bases. Germline V lookup: CDR1 SGHVS, CDR2 FQNEAQ. CDR3 size: 16 residues. V dropped 1 base and J dropped 4 bases, with 17 bases sitting between them.

J is TRBJ2-5 and V is TRBV10-3; D perhaps matches TRBD2 (6 bases). The V gene's germline CDR1 is ENHRY and CDR2 SYGVKD. The germline V and J ends were trimmed by 3 bases and 2 bases, with 19 bases remaining between them. The CDR3 spans 17 residues. The CDR3 protein is CAISESPSGLLQETQYF. In DNA form, the CDR3 reads TGTGCCATCAGTGAATCCCCCTCGGGACTCCTTCAAGAGACCCAGTACTTC.

The chain links TRBV7-9 to TRBJ1-6, with D maybe TRBD1 (6 bases). With 3 bases removed from V and 8 bases from J, the gap between germline ends came to 11 bases. The V gene's germline CDR1 is SEHNR and CDR2 FQNEAQ (reference sequence). The CDR3 spans 14 residues. CDR3 protein: CASSFGQSHSPLHF. The CDR3 DNA reads as TGTGCCAGCAGCTTTGGACAGTCTCATTCACCCCTCCACTTT.

The chain recombines TRBV5-1 with TRBJ2-7; the D gene is possibly TRBD1 (5 bases). V was shortened by 0 bases and J by 11 bases, with 9 bases between the two germline ends. The germline CDR1 and CDR2 sequences are SGHRS and YFSETQ. This CDR3 comprises 11 residues. CDR3 nucleotides: TGCGCCAGCAGCTTGGAAGGCAGGGAGTACTTC. It specifies CASSLEGREYF.

The chain carries TRBV5-1 and TRBJ2-1; D call uncertain. With 4 bases removed from V and 8 bases from J, the gap between germline ends came to 16 bases. This CDR3 comprises 14 residues. Per germline, CDR1 SGHRS and CDR2 YFSETQ. CDR3 sequence: CASSPESPLDEQFF. In nucleotides, the CDR3 is TGCGCCAGCAGCCCTGAAAGCCCCTTGGATGAGCAGTTCTTC.

V gene TRBV2 combines with J gene TRBJ2-7, with TRBD1 matching 7 bases. Germline values: CDR1 SNHLY, CDR2 FYNNEI. The CDR3 consists of 12 residues. The V and J ends lost 8 bases and 2 bases, in that order; junction bases with no gene match: 3. The CDR3 protein is CASGQATYEQYF. The CDR3, as DNA: TGTGCCAGCGGACAGGCGACCTACGAGCAGTACTTC.

This sequence joins TRBV6-6 and TRBJ2-7; TRBD1 matches 7 bases. V gave up 5 bases and J gave up 0 bases; unmatched junction bases: 4. The CDR3 spans 14 residues. Germline CDR1 MNHNY, CDR2 SVGAGI (reference sequence). The CDR3 sequence is CASSPDRHSYEQYF. CDR3 nucleotide sequence: TGTGCCAGCAGTCCGGACAGGCACTCCTACGAGCAGTACTTC.